These 26 T cell receptor beta chains were sequenced from one sample in a study of early T cells in non-severe SARS-CoV-2 infection. MiXCR, applied by TCRdb to the 5' RACE reads, yields one record per CDR3 protein. The sample has some 77,000 distinct CDR3 sequences, 5% seen once. Sequencing was performed on whole blood, taken at baseline. The origin of the receptors is an adult who was a healthcare worker with PCR-confirmed SARS-CoV-2 infection or an uninfected control (not recorded which).

The chain recombines TRBV11-2 with TRBJ2-7, with 11 bases fitting TRBD2. The junction had 3 bases not matched to a gene; V was cut back by 5 bases and J by 0 bases. This CDR3 has 15 residues. CDR1 and CDR2 (germline): SGHAT, FQNNGV. The CDR3 DNA sequence: TGTGCCAGCAGCCGGACTAGCGGGTACTCCTACGAGCAGTACTTC. This sequence encodes CASSRTSGYSYEQYF.

Many counts were recorded for this clonotype. This chain connects TRBV10-3 to TRBJ1-1; no clear D gene. V dropped 2 bases and J dropped 4 bases, with 5 bases sitting between them. Germline V lookup: CDR1 ENHRY, CDR2 SYGVKD. CDR3 length: 12 amino acids. As DNA, the CDR3 is TGTGCCATCAGTGAGCGGGCCACTGAAGCTTTCTTT. Encoded protein: CAISERATEAFF.

This clonotype has a count of ten or more. This chain connects TRBV5-1 to TRBJ1-3; D is unresolved. Germline lookup yields CDR1 SGHRS and CDR2 YFSETQ. The CDR3 is 16 residues long. V lost 0 bases and J lost 0, with 10 bases in between. CDR3 sequence: CASSLETAGSGNTIYF. CDR3 coding DNA: TGCGCCAGCAGCTTGGAAACAGCCGGCTCTGGAAACACCATATATTTT. The complete variable domain, with remaining parts taken from reference TRBV5-1 and TRBJ1-3, reads KAGVTQTPRYLIKTRGQQVTLSCSPISGHRSVSWYQQTPGQGLQFLFEYFSETQRNKGNFPGRFSGRQFSNSRSEMNVSTLELGDSALYLCASSLETAGSGNTIYFGEGSWLTVV.

The sample holds many counts of this clonotype. The J gene is TRBJ2-1, the V gene TRBV3-1; TRBD2 matches at 9 bases. V was clipped by 3 bases and J by 4 bases; unmatched bases: 7. The CDR3 runs to 16 residues. The V gene's germline CDR1 is LGHDT and CDR2 YNNKEL (reference sequence). The CDR3 reads CASSQATSGAYNEQFF. CDR3 DNA sequence: TGTGCCAGCAGCCAGGCGACTAGCGGAGCTTACAATGAGCAGTTCTTC.

This clonotype was seen repeatedly, ten times or more. This chain joins TRBV5-4 and TRBJ2-1; D is unresolved. This CDR3 region has 13 residues. The germline V gene has CDR1 SGHNT and CDR2 YYREEE (reference sequence). CDR3 nucleotides: TGTGGATGGTGGAGCGTCCCCTACAATGAGCAGTTCTTC. Translation: CGWWSVPYNEQFF.

This clonotype has a single count. The chain combines TRBV28 with TRBJ2-2, with TRBD1 as a possible D gene (5 bases). This CDR3 contains 14 residues. The germline V and J ends were trimmed by 7 bases and 3 bases, with 12 bases remaining between them. Germline V lookup: CDR1 MDHEN, CDR2 SYDVKM. DNA of the CDR3: TGTGCCAGCACTTGGCAGGGCGACACCGGGGAGCTGTTTTTT. It encodes CASTWQGDTGELFF.

V gene TRBV2 combines with J gene TRBJ2-7; 9 bases align to TRBD2. This CDR3 region has 14 residues. CDR1 is SNHLY, CDR2 FYNNEI, per germline. With 10 bases clipped from V and 0 bases from J, the junction kept 7 bases outside the gene matches. CDR3 protein: CATKNSGSSYEQYF. The DNA of the CDR3 is TGTGCCACCAAAAATAGCGGGAGCTCCTACGAGCAGTACTTC.

This clonotype was counted a few times. This chain uses TRBV6-1 with TRBJ2-7; D unclear. Trimming pared 7 bases from V and 2 bases from J, leaving 15 bases between. Germline V lookup: CDR1 MNHNS, CDR2 SASEGT. The CDR3 runs to 14 residues. CDR3 loop: CASNRDPAAYEQYF. In nucleotides, the CDR3 is TGTGCCAGCAATAGAGACCCAGCTGCCTACGAGCAGTACTTC.

The chain combines TRBV5-1 with TRBJ2-7; 8 bases fit TRBD1. Germline CDR1 SGHRS, CDR2 YFSETQ. V trimming: 0 bases; J trimming: 2 bases; junction bases outside the gene matches: 13. The CDR3 loop spans 18 amino acids. In DNA form, the CDR3 reads TGCGCCAGCAGCTTGGATACGACAGGGGCCATTATAACCTACGAGCAGTACTTC. This sequence encodes CASSLDTTGAIITYEQYF. Complete variable domain (other parts from reference TRBV5-1 and TRBJ2-7): KAGVTQTPRYLIKTRGQQVTLSCSPISGHRSVSWYQQTPGQGLQFLFEYFSETQRNKGNFPGRFSGRQFSNSRSEMNVSTLELGDSALYLCASSLDTTGAIITYEQYFGPGTRLTVT.

This clonotype was counted many times. This chain links TRBV27 with TRBJ2-3; a possible D gene is TRBD2 (5 bases). Germline V gene lookup returns CDR1 MNHEY and CDR2 SMNVEV (reference sequence). The CDR3 has 14 amino acids. V gave up 6 bases and J gave up 2 bases, with 12 bases separating them. The CDR3 loop reads CASSKRGDTDTQYF. DNA for the CDR3: TGTGCCAGCAGCAAACGGGGAGACACAGATACGCAGTATTTT.

This clonotype was detected many times. This sequence joins TRBV28 and TRBJ2-7, with D perhaps TRBD1 (7 bases). Germline V gene sequence: CDR1 MDHEN, CDR2 SYDVKM. Trimming took off 6 bases at V and 9 bases at J, with 15 bases between the two ends. The CDR3 has 12 amino acids. The CDR3 nucleotides are TGTGCCAGCAGGGGACAGCCTAGCGTGCAGTACTTC. Encoded protein: CASRGQPSVQYF.

This clonotype was detected only a few times. V and J are TRBV6-6 and TRBJ2-4, with TRBD1 matching over 8 bases. V was pared by 2 bases and J by 5 bases, with 8 bases of the junction left unmatched. Germline V CDR1 and CDR2: MNHNY, SVGAGI (reference sequence). The CDR3 has 16 residues. The CDR3 sequence: CASSYPIGQGENIQYF. The DNA for the CDR3 is TGTGCCAGCAGTTACCCTATAGGACAGGGTGAAAACATTCAGTACTTC.

The chain joins TRBV30 to TRBJ1-2; 7 bases match TRBD1. Germline loops: CDR1 GTSNPN, CDR2 SVGIG (reference sequence). V shed 0 bases, J shed 11 bases, and the junction held 3 bases outside the gene matches. This CDR3 region has 11 residues. The CDR3, as DNA: TGTGCCTGGAGTGTTCACAGGGGATACACCTTC. This translates into CAWSVHRGYTF.

This clonotype has a count of ten or more. The chain joins TRBV7-9 to TRBJ2-1; D remains ambiguous. The germline V and J ends were trimmed by 5 bases and 8 bases, with 13 bases remaining between them. The germline V gene encodes CDR1 SEHNR and CDR2 FQNEAQ (reference sequence). The CDR3 is 13 amino acids. The CDR3 here is CASSPRAIDEQFF. DNA of the CDR3: TGTGCCAGCAGCCCCCGCGCTATCGATGAGCAGTTCTTC. Based on the CDR3 plus reference TRBV7-9 and TRBJ2-1, the full variable domain is DTGVSQNPRHKITKRGQNVTFRCDPISEHNRLYWYRQTLGQGPEFLTYFQNEAQLEKSRLLSDRFSAERPKGSFSTLEIQRTEQGDSAMYLCASSPRAIDEQFFGPGTRLTVL.

In this sample, this clonotype turned up a few times. The chain links TRBV25-1 to TRBJ2-1; D may match TRBD1 or TRBD2 (8 bases each). Germline V gene data show CDR1 as MGHDK and CDR2 as SYGVNS. Trimming shortened V by 2 bases and J by 5 bases, and 16 bases separated the two germline ends. There are 16 residues in the CDR3. The CDR3 spells CASSERTGRGDNEQFF. CDR3 in DNA: TGTGCCAGCAGTGAAAGGACAGGGCGGGGGGACAATGAGCAGTTCTTC.

This clonotype showed up many times. The J gene is TRBJ2-5, the V gene TRBV7-2, with D uncertain. Germline loops: CDR1 SGHTA, CDR2 FQGNSA. The CDR3 runs 14 residues. The V end was cut by 0 bases, the J end by 0 bases, with 5 bases between. The CDR3 here is CASSLAGYQETQYF. The CDR3 DNA sequence: TGTGCCAGCAGCTTAGCGGGTTACCAAGAGACCCAGTACTTC.

V is TRBV6-5 and J is TRBJ1-5, with D maybe TRBD1 (6 bases). The CDR3 length is 15 residues. Looked up from germline, CDR1 is MNHEY and CDR2 is SVGAGI. Trimming took off 4 bases at V and 1 base at J, with 11 bases between the two ends. The DNA for the CDR3 is TGTGCCAGCAGTTTACAGGGTCACAGCAATCAGCCCCAGCATTTT. Its protein is CASSLQGHSNQPQHF.

The chain links TRBV6-1 to TRBJ1-1; 7 nucleotides line up with TRBD1. V shed 8 bases and J 5 bases; nucleotides not matched to a gene: 8. Germline lookup yields CDR1 MNHNS and CDR2 SASEGT. The length of the CDR3 is 13 residues. The chain's CDR3 is CASVDRVWTEAFF. CDR3 in DNA: TGTGCCAGCGTCGACAGGGTTTGGACTGAAGCTTTCTTT.

This clonotype was observed a few times. This chain links TRBV5-5 with TRBJ2-3; 9 bases fit TRBD1. Trimming removed 5 bases from V and 1 base from J; junction bases left unmatched: 2. The germline gives CDR1 SGHKS, CDR2 YYEKEE (reference sequence). CDR3 length equals 14 residues. The CDR3 region is CASRDRGRTDTQYF. CDR3 DNA: TGTGCCAGCAGGGACAGGGGTCGCACAGATACGCAGTATTTT. Combining the CDR3 with reference TRBV5-5 and TRBJ2-3 gives the whole variable domain DAGVTQSPTHLIKTRGQQVTLRCSPISGHKSVSWYQQVLGQGPQFIFQYYEKEERGRGNFPDRFSARQFPNYSSELNVNALLLGDSALYLCASRDRGRTDTQYFGPGTRLTVL.

This clonotype has only a few counts. The chain joins TRBV7-6 to TRBJ1-1; 7 nucleotides line up with TRBD1. The CDR3 is made up of 15 amino acids. J gave up 5 bases and V 5 bases, and 11 bases lay outside the gene matches. Germline values: CDR1 SGHVS, CDR2 FNYEAQ. CDR3 nucleotides: TGTGCCAGCAGCAAGGTGGTGGCAGGGGGGACTGAAGCTTTCTTT. Translated, it gives CASSKVVAGGTEAFF.

This clonotype was detected ten times or more. The V call is TRBV20-1, the J call TRBJ1-4; 8 nucleotides match TRBD1. V shed 6 bases, J shed 8 bases, and the junction held 11 bases outside the gene matches. This CDR3 contains 14 residues. Per the germline V gene, CDR1 is DFQATT and CDR2 is SNEGSKA (reference sequence). The CDR3 region is CSALDRGGGEKLFF. In DNA, the CDR3 is TGCAGTGCCCTTGACAGGGGAGGAGGAGAAAAACTGTTTTTT.

This clonotype was seen ten or more times. The V call is TRBV20-1, the J call TRBJ2-7; 8 nucleotides align to TRBD2. Trimming took 5 bases from V and 6 from J; bases not matched to a gene: 12. CDR1 and CDR2 from the germline V gene are DFQATT and SNEGSKA (reference sequence). The CDR3 spans 14 residues. The CDR3 DNA reads TGCAGTGCTGGTGGGGTAGCGGGACTGAGCGAGCAGTACTTC. Protein product: CSAGGVAGLSEQYF.

In its sample, this clonotype was seen many times. The gene calls are TRBV6-2 or TRBV6-3 and TRBJ2-7, with D maybe TRBD2 (5 bases). The CDR3 has 11 amino acids. Per the germline V gene, CDR1 is MNHEY and CDR2 is SVGEGT. V was cut by 5 bases and J by 6 bases, with 8 bases left in between. The CDR3 DNA sequence: TGTGCCAGCAGTGGCGGAGGCGAGCAGTACTTC. Amino acids: CASSGGGEQYF.

This clonotype was detected a few times. This chain joins TRBV7-3 and TRBJ2-2, with D unclear. CDR3 length: 16 amino acids. Between the trimmed V and J ends, which lost 2 bases and 3 bases, there was a span of 13 bases. Germline V gives CDR1 SGHTA, CDR2 FQGTGA. In nucleotides, the CDR3 is TGTGCCAGCAGCTTAGGGCATAGGGAAGACACCGGGGAGCTGTTTTTT. It encodes CASSLGHREDTGELFF.

This clonotype was observed a handful of times. The chain is built from TRBV6-1 and TRBJ2-2, with 12 bases that match TRBD2. Germline V gene sequence: CDR1 MNHNS, CDR2 SASEGT. CDR3 length: 15 amino acids. Germline trimming cut 4 bases from V and 7 bases from J; bases unmatched to any gene: 4. CDR3 DNA: TGTGCCAGCAGTGGACCGGGACTAGCGGGCGGGGAGCTGTTTTTT. It is translated as CASSGPGLAGGELFF.

This clonotype appeared many times. The chain joins TRBV12-3 or TRBV12-4 to TRBJ1-2; D unclear. The CDR3 loop spans 12 amino acids. Trimming took 5 bases from V and 2 from J, leaving 6 bases between them. The CDR3 loop is CASSPRNYGYTF. The CDR3 DNA follows: TGTGCCAGCAGTCCACGGAACTATGGCTACACCTTC.